These 15 T cell receptor beta chains were sequenced from one sample in a study of PD-1 blockade in classical Hodgkin lymphoma. In every patient, relapse followed autologous stem cell transplantation, while exposure to brentuximab vedotin differed. TCRdb's table, derived via immunoSEQ multiplex PCR, lists solely in-frame clones and lacks some. The sample gives about 34,000 clones, 76% of which show up once; less than 20% is in the top ten. Sequenced material: peripheral blood mononuclear cells (PBMCs), taken before the second cycle of nivolumab. The source is a human donor with classical Hodgkin lymphoma.

The chain joins TRBV7-2 to TRBJ1-3; tentatively, D is TRBD1 (5 bases). V was pared by 2 bases and J by 2 bases, with 13 bases between. CDR3 length equals 16 residues. Germline loops: CDR1 SGHTA, CDR2 FQGNSA. The CDR3 DNA reads as TGTGCCAGCAGCTTATGGGCGGCAGGGACTGGAAACACCATATATTTT. This codes for CASSLWAAGTGNTIYF. The full variable domain, with the rest looked up from reference TRBV7-2 and TRBJ1-3, is GAGVSQSPSNKVTEKGKDVELRCDPISGHTALYWYRQSLGQGLEFLIYFQGNSAPDKSGLPSDRFSAERTGGSVSTLTIQRTQQEDSAVYLCASSLWAAGTGNTIYFGEGSWLTVV.

The chain uses TRBV6-1 and TRBJ1-3, with D possibly matching TRBD1 (5 bases). Germline CDR1 reads MNHNS; CDR2 reads SASEGT. V lost 5 bases, J lost 4 bases, and 12 bases lay in between. This CDR3 is built from 14 residues. The CDR3 DNA sequence: TGTGCCAGCAGTACAGGAATGGGAGGAAACACCATATATTTT. This gives the protein CASSTGMGGNTIYF.

The rearrangement uses TRBV7-9 and TRBJ2-5; tentatively, D is TRBD1 or TRBD2 (5 bases each). V lost 5 bases to trimming and J lost 5 bases, with 18 bases between them. The CDR3 is 15 residues long. The V gene's germline CDR1 is SEHNR and CDR2 FQNEAQ (reference sequence). The DNA of the CDR3 is TGTGCCAGCAGCCCAACCCAACACGGGGCGGAGACCCAGTACTTC. It specifies CASSPTQHGAETQYF.

The chain combines TRBV7-2 with TRBJ2-1, with 7 bases that match TRBD1. The CDR3 is 16 amino acids. The germline gives CDR1 SGHTA, CDR2 FQGNSA. J was trimmed by 3 bases and V by 1 base; bases with no gene match: 6. The CDR3 loop is CASSLVHRGSYNEQFF. CDR3 in DNA: TGTGCCAGCAGCTTAGTGCACAGGGGAAGCTACAATGAGCAGTTCTTC.

The V call is TRBV5-6, the J call TRBJ2-3; TRBD1 aligns across 11 bases. The CDR3 is 15 residues long. Looked up from germline, CDR1 is SGHDT and CDR2 is YYEEEE. V dropped 4 bases and J dropped 2; count of bases not matched to a gene: 3. CDR3: CASSTGQGATDTQYF. Written as DNA, the CDR3 is TGTGCCAGCAGCACCGGACAGGGGGCCACAGATACGCAGTATTTT.

The chain couples TRBV10-2 to TRBJ1-1, with a weak D call TRBD1 (5 bases). The V gene's germline CDR1 is WSHSY and CDR2 SAAADI. The CDR3 has 13 residues. V was pared by 6 bases and J by 7 bases, with 15 bases between. CDR3 nucleotides: TGCGCCAGCAGGACGTCCGCGGGGGATGAAGCTTTCTTT. This gives the protein CASRTSAGDEAFF.

This clone was seen more than once but under ten times. The chain carries TRBV7-6 and TRBJ2-5; D may correspond to TRBD1 or TRBD2 (6 bases each). The V gene lost 0 bases and the J gene lost 9 bases, with 20 bases spanning the gap. Germline CDR1 is SGHVS and CDR2 is FNYEAQ. The CDR3 length is 16 residues. CDR3 coding DNA: TGTGCCAGCAGCTTAGCTGACGGGGGCCGGGCGGGGCCCCAGTACTTC. It is translated as CASSLADGGRAGPQYF.

The chain combines TRBV19 with TRBJ2-7, with a tentative D call TRBD1 (7 bases). V lost 3 bases and J 3 bases, leaving 12 bases between the germline ends. The CDR3 consists of 14 residues. CDR1 is LNHDA and CDR2 is SQIVND in the germline V gene (reference sequence). CDR3 sequence (DNA): TGTGCCAGTAGTATCAGGGGGGCCCTCTACGAGCAGTACTTC. Translating it yields CASSIRGALYEQYF.

The chain combines TRBV5-6 with TRBJ1-1; no clear D. Trimming removed 1 base from V and 1 base from J, with 14 bases in between. CDR1 is SGHDT and CDR2 is YYEEEE in the germline V gene. CDR3 length equals 16 residues. CDR3 sequence: CASSLLGQRPNTEAFF. The CDR3 DNA reads as TGTGCCAGCAGCTTGCTAGGCCAGCGCCCGAACACTGAAGCTTTCTTT. The full variable domain, its missing parts supplied by reference TRBV5-6 and TRBJ1-1, is DAGVTQSPTHLIKTRGQQVTLRCSPKSGHDTVSWYQQALGQGPQFIFQYYEEEERQRGNFPDRFSGHQFPNYSSELNVNALLLGDSALYLCASSLLGQRPNTEAFFGQGTRLTVV.

This clone appeared a few times. This chain connects TRBV30 to TRBJ1-6; D gene ambiguous. The germline gives CDR1 GTSNPN, CDR2 SVGIG (reference sequence). Between the trimmed V and J ends, which lost 0 bases and 9 bases, there was a span of 9 bases. The CDR3 spans 13 residues. CDR3 in amino acids: CAWSVVRLSPLHF. Here the CDR3 DNA reads TGTGCCTGGAGTGTAGTGAGGCTTTCACCCCTCCACTTT.

The rearrangement uses TRBV18 and TRBJ1-2; TRBD1 aligns across 12 bases. The CDR3 spans 16 residues. CDR1 and CDR2 from the germline V gene are KGHSH and LQKENI. V dropped 2 bases and J dropped 7; count of bases not matched to a gene: 8. The CDR3 coding sequence is TGTGCCAGCTCACCAGGGACAGGGGGCCTGTCTTCTGGCTACACCTTC. It is translated as CASSPGTGGLSSGYTF.

This clone was counted at least ten times. The CDR3 region is CASSLGDGSWETQYF. DNA for the CDR3: TGTGCCAGCAGCTTAGGGGACGGCTCATGGGAGACCCAGTACTTC. The chain employs TRBV7-8 and TRBJ2-5, with D perhaps being TRBD1 or TRBD2 (5 bases each). The CDR3 totals 15 residues. The germline gives CDR1 SGHVS, CDR2 FQNEAQ. The ends were cut back, 1 base at V and 5 bases at J, with 14 bases in the middle.

This clone was seen a few times. The V and J genes are TRBV11-2 and TRBJ1-3; D not resolved. Trimming removed 3 bases from V and 4 bases from J, with 4 bases in between. This CDR3 comprises 12 residues. Germline V gene sequence: CDR1 SGHAT, CDR2 FQNNGV. As DNA, the CDR3 is TGTGCCAGCAGCTTCCAGGGAAACACCATATATTTT. Protein: CASSFQGNTIYF. Complete variable domain (other parts from reference TRBV11-2 and TRBJ1-3): EAGVAQSPRYKIIEKRQSVAFWCNPISGHATLYWYQQILGQGPKLLIQFQNNGVVDDSQLPKDRFSAERLKGVDSTLKIQPAKLEDSAVYLCASSFQGNTIYFGEGSWLTVV.

This clone has only a few counts. The genes are TRBV5-1 and TRBJ2-3; D may be TRBD2 (5 bases). CDR3 length: 14 residues. Germline V lookup: CDR1 SGHRS, CDR2 YFSETQ. Deletions cut 6 bases from V and 4 bases from J, with 15 bases between. CDR3 region: CASNFGVLSDTQYF. DNA for the CDR3: TGCGCCAGCAACTTCGGGGTTTTATCAGATACGCAGTATTTT.

The gene calls are TRBV5-4 and TRBJ2-3; 9 positions agree with TRBD1. The CDR3 sequence is 15 residues long. V trimming: 3 bases; J trimming: 6 bases; junction bases outside the gene matches: 8. Germline CDR1 is SGHNT and CDR2 is YYREEE (reference sequence). DNA of the CDR3: TGTGCCAGCAGCTCCCAACAGGGGGCAGGGGATACGCAGTATTTT. This gives the protein CASSSQQGAGDTQYF.